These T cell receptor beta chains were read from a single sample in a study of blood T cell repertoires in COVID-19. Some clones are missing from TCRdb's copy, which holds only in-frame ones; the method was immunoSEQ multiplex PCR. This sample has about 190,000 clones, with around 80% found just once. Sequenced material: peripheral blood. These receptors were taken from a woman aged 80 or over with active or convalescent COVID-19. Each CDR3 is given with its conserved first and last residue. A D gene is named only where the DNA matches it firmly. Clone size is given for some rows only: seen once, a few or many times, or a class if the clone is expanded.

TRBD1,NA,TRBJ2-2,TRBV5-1,TGCGCCAGCAGCTCAAGACAGGGGGCGAGTTCGCGGGGCGGGGAGCTGTTTTTT,CASSSRQGASSRGGELFF
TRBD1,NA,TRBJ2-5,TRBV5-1,TGCGCCAGCAGCTTGGGCGGACAGGGGGCAGAGACCCAGTACTTC,CASSLGGQGAETQYF
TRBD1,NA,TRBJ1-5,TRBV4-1,TGCGCCAGCAGCCAGGCACAGGGGGACAGCAATCAGCCCCAGCATTTT,CASSQAQGDSNQPQHF
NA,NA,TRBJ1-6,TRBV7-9,TGTGCCAGCAGAGACACAGGTCAAGGATCACCCCTCCACTTT,CASRDTGQGSPLHF
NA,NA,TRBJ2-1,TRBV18,TGTGCCAGCTCACCATTCACAGACTACAATGAGCAGTTCTTC,CASSPFTDYNEQFF
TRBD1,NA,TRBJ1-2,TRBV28,TGTGCCAGCAGACCACCACAGGGGACTAACTATGGCTACACCTTC,CASRPPQGTNYGYTF
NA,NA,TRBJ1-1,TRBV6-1,TGTGCCAGCAGTGAAGCGTGGGAGGGGGTGGGGGCTTTCTTT,CASSEAWEGVGAFF
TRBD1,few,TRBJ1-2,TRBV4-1,TGCGCCAGCAGCCAAGGTCCCACAGGGGCTGTTGGCTACACCTTC,CASSQGPTGAVGYTF
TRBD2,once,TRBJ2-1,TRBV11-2,TGTGCCAGCAGCCAGTTGCTAGCGGGGGGGTCCTACAATGAGCAGTTCTTC,CASSQLLAGGSYNEQFF
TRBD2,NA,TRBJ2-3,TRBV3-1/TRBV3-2,TGTGCCAGCAGCCTTGGTAGCGGGGGGCCTTCCACAGATACGCAGTATTTT,CASSLGSGGPSTDTQYF
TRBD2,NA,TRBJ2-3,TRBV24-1,TGTGCCACCAGTGATTTTACTAGCGGGGGGCTCACAGATACGCAGTATTTT,CATSDFTSGGLTDTQYF
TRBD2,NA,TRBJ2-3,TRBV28,TGTGCCAGCAGTTGGGGGGGTGCAGATACGCAGTATTTT,CASSWGGADTQYF
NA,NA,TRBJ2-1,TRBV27,TGTGCCAGCAGTTTAGGTTCCTCTTCGGCAGGCTACAATGAGCAGTTCTTC,CASSLGSSSAGYNEQFF
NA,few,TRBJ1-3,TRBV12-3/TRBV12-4,TGTGCCAGCAGTTTACCGGACACCATATATTTT,CASSLPDTIYF
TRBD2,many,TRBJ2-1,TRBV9,TGTGCCAGCAGCTTCAGCGGGGGGCAAGGCTATGAGCAGTTCTTC,CASSFSGGQGYEQFF
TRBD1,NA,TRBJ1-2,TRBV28,TGTGCCACCGAAGGGCAGGGGGCTGGTGGCTACACCTTC,CATEGQGAGGYTF
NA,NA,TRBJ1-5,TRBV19,TGTGCCAGTAGTATACAGGGGTGGGGTCAGCCCCAGCATTTT,CASSIQGWGQPQHF
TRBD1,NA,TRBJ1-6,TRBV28,TGTGCCAGCAGTACAATAGGACAGGGGACCTCACCCCTCCACTTT,CASSTIGQGTSPLHF
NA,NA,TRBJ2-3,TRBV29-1,TGCAGCGTACAGACACCATACGATTCCTTTCGTACAGATACGCAGTATTTT,CSVQTPYDSFRTDTQYF
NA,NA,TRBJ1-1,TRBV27,TGTGCCAGCAGGGGCCTCGACATTGAGGCTTTCTTT,CASRGLDIEAFF
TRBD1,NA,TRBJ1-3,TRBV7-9,TGTGCCAGCAGCGCTCTGGGGACAGGGGGCAAGGGAAACACCATATATTTT,CASSALGTGGKGNTIYF
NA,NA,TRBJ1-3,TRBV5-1,TGCGCCAGCAGCTTGGATTATAGCGGATCCAGATCTGGAAACACCATATATTTT,CASSLDYSGSRSGNTIYF
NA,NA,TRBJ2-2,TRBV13,TGTGCCAGCAGCTCCTTTTGGGGCCTCCGTGAAAACACCGGGGAGCTGTTTTTT,CASSSFWGLRENTGELFF
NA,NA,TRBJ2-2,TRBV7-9,TGTGCCAGCAGCCTCTTGAACACCGGGGAGCTGTTTTTT,CASSLLNTGELFF
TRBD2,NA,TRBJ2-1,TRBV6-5,TGTGCCAGCAGTTATCGGACTAGCGGGGGGTACGATGAGCAGTTCTTC,CASSYRTSGGYDEQFF
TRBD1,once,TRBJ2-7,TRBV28,TGTGCCAGCAGTTTGTCAGGGGGCGGTTACGAGCAGTACTTC,CASSLSGGGYEQYF
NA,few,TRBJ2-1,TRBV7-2,TGTGCCAGCAGCCCTGGCCGTGAGCAGTTCTTC,CASSPGREQFF
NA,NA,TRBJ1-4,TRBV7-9,TGTGCCAGCAGCTTAGGGGCCGGGGGTGAAAAACTGTTTTTT,CASSLGAGGEKLFF
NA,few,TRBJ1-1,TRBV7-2,TGTGCCAGCAGCTTCCCAACGGGGGTTGCCGAAGCTTTCTTT,CASSFPTGVAEAFF